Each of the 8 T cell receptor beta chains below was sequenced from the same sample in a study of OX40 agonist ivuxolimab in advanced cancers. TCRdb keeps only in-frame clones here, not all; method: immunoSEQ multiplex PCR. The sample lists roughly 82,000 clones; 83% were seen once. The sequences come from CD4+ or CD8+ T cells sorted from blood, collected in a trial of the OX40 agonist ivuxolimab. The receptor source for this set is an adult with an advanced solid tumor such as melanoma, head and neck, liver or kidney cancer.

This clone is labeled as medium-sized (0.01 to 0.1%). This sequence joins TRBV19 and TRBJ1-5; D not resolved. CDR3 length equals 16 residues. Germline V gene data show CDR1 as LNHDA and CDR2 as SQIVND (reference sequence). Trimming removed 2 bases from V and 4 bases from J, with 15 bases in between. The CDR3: CASSIQRNRGNQPQHF. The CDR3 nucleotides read TGTGCCAGTAGTATACAGCGGAACAGAGGTAATCAGCCCCAGCATTTT.

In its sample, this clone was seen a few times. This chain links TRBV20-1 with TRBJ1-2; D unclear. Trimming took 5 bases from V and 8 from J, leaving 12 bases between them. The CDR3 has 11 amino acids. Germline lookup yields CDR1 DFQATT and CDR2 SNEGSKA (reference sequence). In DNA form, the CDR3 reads TGCAGTGCTCCAATGACCCGAGGCTACACCTTC. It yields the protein CSAPMTRGYTF.

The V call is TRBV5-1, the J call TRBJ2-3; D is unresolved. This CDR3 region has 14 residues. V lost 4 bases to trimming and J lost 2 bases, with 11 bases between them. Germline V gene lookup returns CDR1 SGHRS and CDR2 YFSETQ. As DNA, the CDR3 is TGCGCCAGCAGCCCAGAGGTCACCACAGATACGCAGTATTTT. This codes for CASSPEVTTDTQYF.

CDR3: CASSVSAGTSGAPETQYF. CDR3 nucleotide sequence: TGTGCCAGCAGCGTGAGCGCCGGGACTAGCGGAGCCCCAGAGACCCAGTACTTC. V is TRBV9 and J is TRBJ2-5; 11 bases are a match to TRBD2. J lost 4 bases, V lost 2 bases, and 13 bases had no gene match. Germline CDR1 is SGDLS and CDR2 is YYNGEE. This CDR3 contains 18 residues.

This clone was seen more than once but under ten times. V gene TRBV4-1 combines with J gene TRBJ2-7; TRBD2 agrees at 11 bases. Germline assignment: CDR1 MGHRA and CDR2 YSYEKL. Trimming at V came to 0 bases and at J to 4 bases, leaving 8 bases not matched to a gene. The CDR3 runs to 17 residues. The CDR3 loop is CASSQDASGGLLYEQYF. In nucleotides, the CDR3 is TGCGCCAGCAGCCAAGATGCTAGCGGGGGGCTGTTATACGAGCAGTACTTC.

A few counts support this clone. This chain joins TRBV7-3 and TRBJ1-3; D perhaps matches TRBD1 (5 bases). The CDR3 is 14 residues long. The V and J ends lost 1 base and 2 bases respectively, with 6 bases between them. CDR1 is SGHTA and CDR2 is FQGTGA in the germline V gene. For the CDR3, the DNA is TGTGCCAGCAGCTTAAGAGGGGCTGGAAACACCATATATTTT. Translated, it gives CASSLRGAGNTIYF.

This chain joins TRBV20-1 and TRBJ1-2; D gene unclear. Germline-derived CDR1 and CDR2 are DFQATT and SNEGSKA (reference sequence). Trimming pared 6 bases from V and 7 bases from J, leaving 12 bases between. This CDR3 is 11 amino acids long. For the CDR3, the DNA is TGCAGTGCGTTGAGATTACCTGGCTACACCTTC. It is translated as CSALRLPGYTF.

CDR3 in amino acids: CAWSPRARNGFF. For the CDR3, the DNA is TGTGCCTGGAGCCCCCGGGCCCGAAATGGTTTCTTT. This chain connects TRBV30 to TRBJ1-1; no clear D. V gave up 3 bases and J gave up 13 bases, with 18 bases separating them. This CDR3 contains 12 residues. CDR1 and CDR2 from the germline V gene are GTSNPN and SVGIG (reference sequence).